The next 13 T cell receptor beta chains were all read from a single sample in a study of T-cell reconstitution after alpha-beta-depleted transplantation in children. Unique molecular identifiers were incorporated into the prepared TCRbeta library. TCRdb independently ran MiXCR on the PCR reads; one entry per CDR3 protein. The sample lists about 78,000 distinct CDR3 sequences, 11% to 15% seen once, with 27% in the top ten. This specimen was PBMCs, mostly from graft donor cells, taken 180 days after TCRalphabeta/CD19-depleted stem cell transplant. Receptor source: a male patient under 10 years old who had a stem cell transplant for acute lymphoblastic leukemia, so the T cells may come from the graft donor.

This clonotype has just a few counts. The gene calls are TRBV7-6 and TRBJ2-2; no clear D. The germline CDR1 and CDR2 sequences are SGHVS and FNYEAQ. V shed 5 bases and J shed 0 bases, with 13 bases lying between them. The CDR3 sequence is 16 residues long. CDR3 nucleotides: TGTGCCAGCAGCCACCCCCCCAGCGCGAACACCGGGGAGCTGTTTTTT. Translating gives CASSHPPSANTGELFF.

This clonotype appeared once. This chain links TRBV24-1 with TRBJ1-2; unclear D gene. Germline-derived CDR1 and CDR2 are KGHDR and SFDVKD. The V end lost 3 bases, the J end lost 2 bases, and 15 bases lay between the germline ends. The CDR3 totals 16 residues. The CDR3 DNA is TGTGCCACCAGTGATCCTCGCGTCGGTGAAAACTATGGCTACACCTTC. This sequence encodes CATSDPRVGENYGYTF.

At least ten counts were recorded for this clonotype. The chain has TRBV4-2 and TRBJ2-1; D is perhaps TRBD1 (6 bases). Between the trimmed V and J ends, which lost 0 bases and 4 bases, there was a span of 10 bases. CDR1 and CDR2 (germline): LGHNA, YNFKEQ. CDR3 size: 15 residues. The CDR3 DNA reads TGTGCCAGCAGCCAAGAGGGGACACTTTACAATGAGCAGTTCTTC. Amino acid sequence: CASSQEGTLYNEQFF.

This clonotype was counted between two and nine times. The chain couples TRBV9 to TRBJ2-7, with a weak D call TRBD1 (5 bases). The CDR3 runs 16 residues. Germline lookup yields CDR1 SGDLS and CDR2 YYNGEE. V shed 4 bases and J shed 0 bases, with 17 bases lying between them. In DNA, the CDR3 is TGTGCCAGCAGCCACCACGGACAAGGTACCTCCTACGAGCAGTACTTC. Translation gives CASSHHGQGTSYEQYF.

The J gene is TRBJ2-7, the V gene TRBV7-8; D possibly uses TRBD1 or TRBD2 (5 bases each). CDR1 is SGHVS and CDR2 is FQNEAQ in the germline V gene. V was trimmed by 5 bases and J by 3 bases, leaving 11 bases between them. This CDR3 spans 13 amino acids. CDR3 coding DNA: TGTGCCAGCAGCCCCGGGACCCGCTACGAGCAGTACTTC. As protein: CASSPGTRYEQYF.

This clonotype was seen once. This chain links TRBV29-1 with TRBJ2-1; D is ambiguous. The V and J ends lost 5 bases and 5 bases respectively, with 10 bases between them. The CDR3 is 12 amino acids. Germline CDR1 is SQVTM and CDR2 is ANQGSEA. The DNA of the CDR3 is TGCAGCGTTCTTCCACTCCACAATGAGCAGTTCTTC. Amino acid sequence: CSVLPLHNEQFF.

Only a few counts were recorded for this clonotype. J is TRBJ1-5 and V is TRBV27; the D gene is possibly TRBD1 (6 bases). Germline V gene data show CDR1 as MNHEY and CDR2 as SMNVEV (reference sequence). Trimming pared 3 bases from V and 7 bases from J, leaving 16 bases between. This CDR3 is 15 amino acids long. The CDR3 region has the DNA TGTGCCAGCAGTTTGTCCAGGGGCGGGAAACAGCCCCAGCATTTT. Its protein is CASSLSRGGKQPQHF.

V usage is TRBV7-2 and J usage is TRBJ1-2, with 9 bases fitting TRBD1. After removal of 1 base from V and 8 bases from J, the junction contained 2 bases not matched to a gene. The length of the CDR3 is 13 residues. The germline V gene has CDR1 SGHTA and CDR2 FQGNSA. The CDR3 DNA follows: TGTGCCAGCAGCTTAGACAGGGGGCGAGGCTACACCTTC. Amino acids: CASSLDRGRGYTF.

This clonotype showed up many times. The V gene is TRBV6-1, the J gene TRBJ2-1; TRBD1 agrees at 8 bases. The ends lost 1 base at V and 4 bases at J; junction bases unmatched: 3. The CDR3 runs 15 residues. Germline assignment: CDR1 MNHNS and CDR2 SASEGT. The CDR3 DNA reads TGTGCCAGCAGTGAAGTAGGGACAGGTTACAATGAGCAGTTCTTC. As protein: CASSEVGTGYNEQFF.

The V gene is TRBV7-9, the J gene TRBJ2-3; D remains unclear. V was clipped by 0 bases and J by 7 bases, with 5 bases between them. This CDR3 is 12 amino acids long. Germline V gene sequence: CDR1 SEHNR, CDR2 FQNEAQ (reference sequence). The CDR3 nucleotides are TGTGCCAGCAGCTTAGCGGGAAATACGCAGTATTTT. The encoded protein is CASSLAGNTQYF. Supplemented by reference TRBV7-9 and TRBJ2-3, the full variable domain reads DTGVSQNPRHKITKRGQNVTFRCDPISEHNRLYWYRQTLGQGPEFLTYFQNEAQLEKSRLLSDRFSAERPKGSFSTLEIQRTEQGDSAMYLCASSLAGNTQYFGPGTRLTVL.

This clonotype was found many times. The chain employs TRBV4-3 and TRBJ1-1; TRBD1 matches at 8 bases. V dropped 4 bases and J dropped 4; count of bases not matched to a gene: 8. CDR3 length equals 15 residues. Germline V CDR1 and CDR2: LGHNA, YSLEER. In DNA form, the CDR3 reads TGCGCCAGCAGCCCTCGGACAGGGAGAATCACTGAAGCTTTCTTT. Amino acids: CASSPRTGRITEAFF.

The sample holds a few counts of this clonotype. J is TRBJ2-5 and V is TRBV12-5; TRBD2 might be the D (6 bases). The CDR3 spans 15 residues. V lost 5 bases to trimming and J lost 1 base, with 14 bases between them. Germline values: CDR1 LGHNT, CDR2 FRNRAP. Written as DNA, the CDR3 is TGTGCTAGTGGTCCGGGGGTGGGGGTCCAAGAGACCCAGTACTTC. Its translation: CASGPGVGVQETQYF.

This clonotype was seen repeatedly, ten times or more. The CDR3 here is CASSPGTGNSYEQYF. The DNA for the CDR3 is TGTGCCAGCAGTCCCGGGACAGGGAATTCCTACGAGCAGTACTTC. V and J are TRBV27 and TRBJ2-7; TRBD1 aligns across 9 bases. This CDR3 is 15 amino acids long. CDR1 MNHEY and CDR2 SMNVEV come from the germline V gene (reference sequence). Trimming cost V 5 bases and J 1 base; bases outside gene matches: 6.